These 24 T cell receptor beta chains originate from one sample sequenced in a study of cytomegalovirus exposure and HLA in healthy donors listed by TCRdb under 2017. The library was obtained by the immunoSEQ multiplex PCR assay. For the multiplex PCR, a mixture combining 60 forward primers for TCR Vbeta segments and 13 reverse primers for TCR Jbeta segments was used. As stored in TCRdb, this immuneACCESS dataset retains in-frame rearrangements with V and J assigned. A fraction of the clones does not appear; measured against another copy, unresolved V genes explain less than half of the discrepancy, and the remainder lacks a known reason. This sample has about 130,000 clones in its table, and roughly three quarters of those were observed once. The ten largest clonotypes hold roughly 2% of the sample. The sample comprised PBMCs. Receptor source: a man younger than 35 in good health and CMV-seronegative.

This clone is a singleton in its sample. The gene calls are TRBV2 and TRBJ2-3, with TRBD2 matching over 16 bases. CDR1 and CDR2 from the germline V gene are SNHLY and FYNNEI. The CDR3 is made up of 16 amino acids. The J segment lost 6 bases and the V segment lost 6 bases, leaving 6 bases of the junction unmatched. The CDR3 nucleotides read TGTGCCAGCAGAACCGGGACTAGCGGGAGGGTCGATACGCAGTATTTT. Its protein is CASRTGTSGRVDTQYF.

The rearrangement uses TRBV7-2 and TRBJ2-1; D may be TRBD1 (5 bases). There are 20 residues in the CDR3. Trimming removed 0 bases from V and 1 base from J, with 22 bases in between. Germline V lookup: CDR1 SGHTA, CDR2 FQGNSA. As DNA, the CDR3 is TGTGCCAGCAGCTTAGCGCTTACACGCATCGCAAAGGGGTCCTACAATGAGCAGTTCTTC. As protein: CASSLALTRIAKGSYNEQFF.

The chain uses TRBV12-5 and TRBJ2-5; tentative D call: TRBD2 (6 bases). This CDR3 is built from 15 residues. Per the germline V gene, CDR1 is LGHNT and CDR2 is FRNRAP. The germline V and J ends were trimmed by 6 bases and 1 base, with 15 bases remaining between them. Written as DNA, the CDR3 is TGTGCTAGTGGCACCAGCGGGCCTAGCCAAGAGACCCAGTACTTC. Translating it yields CASGTSGPSQETQYF.

The genes are TRBV7-9 and TRBJ2-1; possible D gene TRBD1, 6 bases. V was pared by 8 bases and J by 7 bases, with 21 bases between. Germline V gene data show CDR1 as SEHNR and CDR2 as FQNEAQ (reference sequence). The CDR3 is made up of 15 amino acids. The CDR3 loop reads CASSQGRRGRNEQFF. For the CDR3, the DNA is TGTGCCAGCTCCCAGGGGAGAAGAGGGAGAAATGAGCAGTTCTTC.

The genes are TRBV6-6 and TRBJ2-1; D is unclear. Germline-derived CDR1 and CDR2 are MNHNY and SVGAGI (reference sequence). The germline V and J ends were trimmed by 3 bases and 8 bases, with 5 bases remaining between them. CDR3 length equals 11 residues. The CDR3 sequence: CASSYLDEQFF. DNA of the CDR3: TGTGCCAGCAGTTATCTAGATGAGCAGTTCTTC.

The V and J genes are TRBV5-1 and TRBJ1-2; D not certain. Trimming removed 0 bases from V and 3 bases from J, with 6 bases in between. The CDR3 loop spans 13 amino acids. Looked up from germline, CDR1 is SGHRS and CDR2 is YFSETQ. CDR3 sequence: CASSLDEHYGYTF. Here the CDR3 DNA reads TGCGCCAGCAGCTTGGACGAGCACTATGGCTACACCTTC.

As for this clone: One junction end does not reproduce the germline sequence, and a read error may be involved. The chain is built from TRBV6-6 and TRBJ1-6; D remains ambiguous. The CDR3 consists of 14 residues. Germline V lookup: CDR1 MNHNY, CDR2 SVGAGI (reference sequence). The CDR3 coding sequence is TGTGCCAGCAGTTACTCGAGAAATTCGGGTCGGGTAAACTTT. Translated, it gives CASSYSRNSGRVNF.

V gene TRBV7-2 combines with J gene TRBJ2-7, with 13 nucleotides matching TRBD2. This CDR3 spans 16 amino acids. CDR1 is SGHTA, CDR2 FQGNSA, per germline. The J segment lost 2 bases and the V segment lost 2 bases, leaving 3 bases of the junction unmatched. CDR3 in amino acids: CASSLRTSGSTYEQYF. As DNA, the CDR3 is TGTGCCAGCAGCTTAAGGACTAGCGGGAGCACCTACGAGCAGTACTTC.

The table lists this clone with a few counts. The chain links TRBV7-9 to TRBJ1-5; possible D gene TRBD1, 5 bases. Trimming took 4 bases from V and 3 from J, leaving 10 bases between them. The CDR3 consists of 14 residues. Germline lookup yields CDR1 SEHNR and CDR2 FQNEAQ (reference sequence). CDR3 DNA sequence: TGTGCCAGCAGCTACGACAGTTACAATCAGCCCCAGCATTTT. This codes for CASSYDSYNQPQHF.

J is TRBJ1-3 and V is TRBV7-9; TRBD1 matches 7 bases. The junction had 11 bases not matched to a gene; V was cut back by 5 bases and J by 1 base. This CDR3 region has 17 residues. The germline V gene encodes CDR1 SEHNR and CDR2 FQNEAQ (reference sequence). This CDR3 reads CASSTTLTGLSGNTIYF. CDR3 nucleotide sequence: TGTGCCAGCAGCACCACCTTGACAGGGTTGTCTGGAAACACCATATATTTT.

The chain couples TRBV29-1 to TRBJ1-5; 8 nucleotides line up with TRBD1. CDR3 length: 14 amino acids. V lost 5 bases and J lost 0; bases outside the gene matches: 3. The germline gives CDR1 SQVTM, CDR2 ANQGSEA. As DNA, the CDR3 is TGCAGCGTTCGGACAGGGACTAGCAATCAGCCCCAGCATTTT. It codes for CSVRTGTSNQPQHF.

This chain links TRBV7-9 with TRBJ1-5; D remains ambiguous. Germline loops: CDR1 SEHNR, CDR2 FQNEAQ (reference sequence). The CDR3 loop spans 15 amino acids. The V and J ends lost 5 bases and 5 bases respectively, with 16 bases between them. DNA for the CDR3: TGTGCCAGCAGCCTATATTCCGGGAGGGATCAGCCCCAGCATTTT. It yields the protein CASSLYSGRDQPQHF.

The V and J genes are TRBV18 and TRBJ1-2; D is ambiguous. CDR3 length equals 14 residues. CDR1 KGHSH and CDR2 LQKENI come from the germline V gene. V was pared by 0 bases and J by 3 bases, with 8 bases between. This chain's CDR3 is CASSPPGQDYGYTF. CDR3 nucleotide sequence: TGTGCCAGCTCACCACCAGGCCAGGACTATGGCTACACCTTC.

The chain employs TRBV14 and TRBJ2-7; TRBD2 matches 7 bases. CDR3 size: 15 residues. V gave up 4 bases and J gave up 7 bases; unmatched junction bases: 13. CDR1 is SGHDN, CDR2 FVKESK, per germline. The chain's CDR3 is CASSPLLAGVGEQYV. The CDR3 nucleotides are TGTGCCAGCAGCCCACTTTTGGCGGGAGTGGGAGAGCAGTACGTC.

The V and J genes are TRBV6-1 and TRBJ1-5; 9 bases match TRBD1. The germline V gene has CDR1 MNHNS and CDR2 SASEGT. The CDR3 loop spans 15 amino acids. The V gene end was trimmed by 7 bases and the J gene end by 2 bases; junction bases not matched to a gene: 6. The CDR3 nucleotides are TGTGCCAGCACACCGGACAGGGGAGGCAATCAGCCCCAGCATTTT. It encodes CASTPDRGGNQPQHF.

The V call is TRBV7-9, the J call TRBJ2-1; 11 bases align to TRBD2. CDR1 and CDR2 (germline): SEHNR, FQNEAQ (reference sequence). The CDR3 consists of 17 residues. With V trimmed by 2 bases and J by 1 base, 4 bases remained unmatched. CDR3 in amino acids: CASSLYSSGRSYNEQFF. The DNA for the CDR3 is TGTGCCAGCAGCTTATACTCTAGCGGGAGGTCCTACAATGAGCAGTTCTTC.

The gene calls are TRBV7-6 and TRBJ2-1, with 8 bases aligning to TRBD2. The V segment lost 3 bases and the J segment 9 bases; nucleotides outside the gene matches: 10. The germline gives CDR1 SGHVS, CDR2 FNYEAQ. The CDR3 runs 15 residues. CDR3 sequence reads: CASSLTALAVVEQFF. Here the CDR3 DNA reads TGTGCCAGCAGCTTGACGGCACTAGCGGTAGTTGAGCAGTTCTTC. Full variable domain (missing parts from reference TRBV7-6 and TRBJ2-1): GAGVSQSPRYKVTKRGQDVALRCDPISGHVSLYWYRQALGQGPEFLTYFNYEAQQDKSGLPNDRFSAERPEGSISTLTIQRTEQRDSAMYRCASSLTALAVVEQFFGPGTRLTVL.

The chain employs TRBV6-6 and TRBJ2-3; 8 positions agree with TRBD1. The CDR3 spans 15 residues. V was pared by 2 bases and J by 5 bases, with 6 bases of the junction left unmatched. Germline CDR1 and CDR2: MNHNY and SVGAGI (reference sequence). The CDR3 is CASSYADRDRDTQYF. In DNA, the CDR3 is TGTGCCAGCAGTTACGCGGACAGGGACAGAGATACGCAGTATTTT.

The rearrangement links TRBV5-1 to TRBJ2-3; D call uncertain. Trimming shortened V by 5 bases and J by 4 bases, and 8 bases separated the two germline ends. The CDR3 extends over 12 amino acids. The V gene's germline CDR1 is SGHRS and CDR2 YFSETQ. The CDR3 DNA sequence: TGCGCCAGCAGACATCCGCCAGATACGCAGTATTTT. This translates into CASRHPPDTQYF.

The chain carries TRBV6-4 and TRBJ2-1; 11 positions match TRBD1. The CDR3 is 16 residues long. V shed 2 bases, J shed 9 bases, and the junction held 9 bases outside the gene matches. Germline lookup yields CDR1 MRHNA and CDR2 SNTAGT. The CDR3 DNA reads as TGTGCCAGCAGTGACCCAGGTGGACAGGGGGCCGGTGAGCAGTTCTTC. Translation gives CASSDPGGQGAGEQFF.

The V call is TRBV5-1, the J call TRBJ2-7; 7 bases fit TRBD2. CDR1 and CDR2 (germline): SGHRS, YFSETQ. The CDR3 contains 16 residues. V dropped 0 bases and J dropped 3; count of bases not matched to a gene: 9. CDR3 amino acids: CASSLVLAEDGYEQYF. In DNA, the CDR3 is TGCGCCAGCAGCTTGGTCCTAGCGGAGGACGGCTACGAGCAGTACTTC.

On this clone itself: With a far larger clone one base away, a read error is the likely cause. The rearrangement joins TRBV11-2 to TRBJ2-7; 10 bases are shared with TRBD1. CDR1 SGHAT and CDR2 FQNNGV come from the germline V gene. V shed 5 bases and J 5 bases; nucleotides not matched to a gene: 12. CDR3 length equals 16 residues. The CDR3 DNA follows: TGTGCCAGCAGCCAAGCTCTGGGACAGGGGAGCGACGAGCAGTACTTC. Translated, it gives CASSQALGQGSDEQYF.

The CDR3 sequence: CASSLGGASYEQYF. The CDR3 DNA sequence: TGTGCCAGCAGCTTAGGCGGGGCGTCCTACGAGCAGTACTTC. This chain joins TRBV7-2 and TRBJ2-7, with D tentatively TRBD2 (6 bases). Germline loops: CDR1 SGHTA, CDR2 FQGNSA. The CDR3 is made up of 14 amino acids. The V and J ends lost 1 base and 1 base respectively, with 8 bases between them.

This clone was seen only a few times. This sequence joins TRBV6-1 and TRBJ1-1, with a tentative D call TRBD1 (5 bases). Germline V CDR1 and CDR2: MNHNS, SASEGT. V was cut by 6 bases and J by 6 bases, with 14 bases left in between. The CDR3 is 13 residues long. The chain's CDR3 is CASRVGGYPEAFF. The CDR3 nucleotides are TGTGCCAGCAGGGTGGGGGGTTACCCTGAAGCTTTCTTT.